This note documents a single TCR beta chain sequence. Participant ages covered about 18 to 95 years across 24 US areas. Recovery meant two consecutive negative NP/OP PCR tests, professional clearance, or resolved symptoms. TCRdb keeps only in-frame clones here, not all; method: immunoSEQ multiplex PCR. The repertoire includes approximately 200,000 clones, roughly 86% of them detected once, and 7.5% to 10% sits in the top ten. This entry comes from a study of blood T cell repertoires in COVID-19. Per the germline V gene, CDR1 is KGHDR and CDR2 is SFDVKD. This CDR3 spans 15 amino acids. Unmatched junction bases numbered 15, after V lost 4 bases and J lost 14 bases.

This sequence was found in a woman aged 30 to 39 who had recovered from COVID-19. The gene calls are TRBV24-1 and TRBJ1-2, with 10 bases matching TRBD1. What was sequenced was PBMCs or T cells enriched from blood (not recorded which). The CDR3 nucleotides are TGTGCCACCAGTGAACTTTCGACAGGGGGCCAGATTGGGACCTTC. Encoded protein: CATSELSTGGQIGTF.